A selection of T cell receptor beta chains follows, all from one sample in a study of CD8+CD57+ T cells in acquired aplastic anemia. TCRdb re-derived calls from the reads in MiXCR, one entry per CDR3 protein. The table includes approximately 130,000 distinct CDR3 sequences, over 30% detected once. Sequenced: sorted CD4+, CD8+, or CD8+CD57+ T cells (not recorded which) from PBMCs. Receptors originate from a human donor with aplastic anemia. Each CDR3 is given without its conserved first and last residue. A D gene is named only where the DNA matches it firmly. Clone size is given for some rows only: seen once, a few or many times, or a class if the clone is expanded.

clone size: NA; V gene: TRBV20-1; D gene: TRBD1; CDR3 protein: SAGPTDRAGQPQH
clone size: many; V gene: TRBV12-3/TRBV12-4; D gene: NA; CDR3 protein: ASSSQGGGQPQH
clone size: many; V gene: TRBV19; D gene: NA; CDR3 protein: ASSKFRGSEAF
clone size: NA; V gene: TRBV29-1; D gene: NA; CDR3 protein: SVDRDQETQY
clone size: NA; V gene: TRBV2; D gene: NA; CDR3 protein: ASSVDANYGYT
clone size: many; V gene: TRBV7-9; D gene: NA; CDR3 protein: AIPRADGIYGYT
clone size: NA; V gene: TRBV9; D gene: NA; CDR3 protein: ASSVEGRTGETQY
clone size: few; V gene: TRBV10-3; D gene: TRBD1; CDR3 protein: ASSPLRDRGPDTQY
clone size: few; V gene: TRBV10-2; D gene: NA; CDR3 protein: ASSNRPSGNSPLH
clone size: many; V gene: TRBV4-1; D gene: NA; CDR3 protein: ASSQDGTRAGYEQY
clone size: few; V gene: TRBV28; D gene: NA; CDR3 protein: ASRPDIQETQY
clone size: many; V gene: TRBV3-1; D gene: NA; CDR3 protein: ASSQAGTEAF
clone size: once; V gene: TRBV11-2; D gene: NA; CDR3 protein: ASSQADAPTDTQY
clone size: NA; V gene: TRBV10-3; D gene: TRBD1; CDR3 protein: AISPGTVSEAF
clone size: once; V gene: TRBV20-1; D gene: TRBD2; CDR3 protein: SASRTGGGAGGTDTQY
clone size: few; V gene: TRBV20-1; D gene: NA; CDR3 protein: SVAFQRGHSEAF
clone size: many; V gene: TRBV11-2; D gene: NA; CDR3 protein: ASSLGQNYQPQH
clone size: few; V gene: TRBV3-1; D gene: NA; CDR3 protein: ASSPFDSGDTQY
clone size: many; V gene: TRBV7-8; D gene: NA; CDR3 protein: ASSHRDTSYGYT
clone size: NA; V gene: TRBV10-1; D gene: TRBD1; CDR3 protein: ASKGGPNQPQH
clone size: many; V gene: TRBV6-1; D gene: NA; CDR3 protein: ASSERRSPLH
clone size: NA; V gene: TRBV5-1; D gene: TRBD1; CDR3 protein: ASSTGQGVGYEQY
clone size: many; V gene: TRBV7-9; D gene: NA; CDR3 protein: ASSLQGLGLTEAF
clone size: NA; V gene: TRBV20-1; D gene: TRBD1; CDR3 protein: SARETGGANNSPLH
clone size: many; V gene: TRBV24-1; D gene: NA; CDR3 protein: ATSDTTGSLDEQY
clone size: many; V gene: TRBV7-9; D gene: NA; CDR3 protein: ASSRREGVPRYT
clone size: NA; V gene: TRBV10-3; D gene: NA; CDR3 protein: ASSPVKDRPPLH
clone size: NA; V gene: TRBV10-1; D gene: NA; CDR3 protein: ASSGALQETQY
clone size: NA; V gene: TRBV15; D gene: NA; CDR3 protein: ATSRGWTDSNQPQH
clone size: many; V gene: TRBV7-9; D gene: TRBD2; CDR3 protein: ASTGGARTTGELF
clone size: once; V gene: TRBV2; D gene: TRBD1; CDR3 protein: ASSYRDRSYEQY
clone size: NA; V gene: TRBV28; D gene: NA; CDR3 protein: ASDGRPTDTQY
clone size: NA; V gene: TRBV12-5; D gene: NA; CDR3 protein: ASGLLGDTEAF
clone size: NA; V gene: TRBV20-1; D gene: NA; CDR3 protein: SASAGMENQPQH
clone size: NA; V gene: TRBV15; D gene: NA; CDR3 protein: ATSRDRGGVGY
clone size: many; V gene: TRBV5-5; D gene: TRBD1; CDR3 protein: ASSFGQGRDEQY
clone size: many; V gene: TRBV18; D gene: NA; CDR3 protein: ASSPNRVYEQY
clone size: few; V gene: TRBV18; D gene: NA; CDR3 protein: ASSPPRSGYT
clone size: once; V gene: TRBV29-1; D gene: TRBD2; CDR3 protein: SVGVLAGSTDTQY
clone size: few; V gene: TRBV5-1; D gene: TRBD2; CDR3 protein: ASSLDPVSGGRTDTQY
clone size: many; V gene: TRBV20-1; D gene: NA; CDR3 protein: SARGGGSIPGNTIY
clone size: once; V gene: TRBV2; D gene: NA; CDR3 protein: ASRGGANYGYT
clone size: NA; V gene: TRBV2; D gene: NA; CDR3 protein: ASRWTDETQY
clone size: NA; V gene: TRBV20-1; D gene: TRBD1; CDR3 protein: SAKPPGTGGSGYT
clone size: many; V gene: TRBV11-1; D gene: TRBD1; CDR3 protein: ASSTRGSGGDGNTIY
clone size: NA; V gene: TRBV19; D gene: TRBD2; CDR3 protein: ASSSLAGDEQF
clone size: NA; V gene: TRBV30; D gene: NA; CDR3 protein: AWSVEGSTEAF